This TCR beta chain was identified during a study of blood T cell repertoires in COVID-19 (dated by TCRdb to 2019 to 2021). Study-wide context: Samples from collaborators originated in the United States, Italy and Spain and spanned both the acute and convalescent phases of COVID-19. Nearly every sample came with metadata listing a de-identified subject ID, COVID-19 status, age in years and sex. Samples were obtained from the ongoing ImmuneRACE study (first 160 participants) and from over a thousand subjects provided by 6 global collaborators. Subjects who had been exposed to COVID-19, were actively infected with it, or had recovered from it provided the deeply sampled blood TCRbeta repertoires that made up the dataset. The prospective study material was composed of cDNA or gDNA derived from T cells, B-cell-depleted T cells, or PBMCs. The repertoires were released in a freely available public database intended as a resource for research on the immune response to SARS-CoV-2. HLA class I and class II types, where available, came from metadata supplied by the sample provider rather than from assay-based typing. Beyond this particular receptor, the publication reports: Clinical and demographic metadata were provided uncurated, with the amount varying by source and participant.

For CDR1 and CDR2, the germline V gene lists KGHDR and SFDVKD. Clipping removes 5 bases from V and 4 bases from J, with 14 as the unmatched junction base count. The CDR3, cysteine through phenylalanine, is 17 amino acids long. Only the CDR3 DNA stays, 51 bases, in frame from base 1. TCRbeta CDR3 regions were amplified from genomic DNA using the immunoSEQ Assay, a bias-controlled multiplex PCR. The authors' pipeline ran thus. The number of nucleated cells in each sample was estimated from the amplification of reference gene primers within the assay. Sequence reads were collapsed and filtered to measure the absolute abundance of every unique TCRbeta CDR3 rearrangement. For each sample, productive Simpson clonality was calculated as the square root of Simpson's diversity index across productive rearrangements. TCRdb took over this immuneACCESS table, retaining in-frame rearrangements with V and J assigned. Such tables are incomplete; in checked studies, under half of the missing clones stem from an unresolved V gene, and the remainder is unexplained. That table supplies the V and J calls and clone size; D and trimming were determined from the DNA. The sample table contains 130,000 or so clones; only one count was recorded for over 80% of them. About 1.4% of the sample is taken by the ten largest.

As for this clone: This clone's antigen is unknown. Base quality data are lacking; no much larger clone is found one base away.

Collaborating institutions collected whole blood in K2EDTA tubes following their own protocols. For TCRbeta analysis, collaborator samples were shipped as frozen whole blood, as isolated PBMCs, or as DNA extracted from either sample type. This sequence uses TRBV24-1 and TRBJ2-5, with 8 bases matching TRBD1. The sequencing input was peripheral blood. The source of this sequence is a human donor in a cohort sampled during active COVID-19. Here the CDR3 is given as CATSARQGTGAGETQYF. The DNA is TGTGCCACCAGTGCCCGACAGGGGACGGGGGCAGGAGAGACCCAGTACTTC.